This TCR beta chain originates from a study of OX40 agonist ivuxolimab in advanced cancers. Study information: A male proportion of approximately 83% was recorded, with mean age approximately 56 years and range roughly 20 to 90. Findings and caveats of the study: Among patients with partial responses at 0.1-3.0 mg/kg, clonal expansion was among the lowest. Expanded clones were, on average, more numerous among CD8+ T cells than CD4+.

Comment on this clone: What it recognizes is unknown.

Clones were sequenced by immunoSEQ multiplex PCR, and TCRdb holds only the in-frame ones, with some missing. The sample comprises tens of thousands of clones, approximately 82% of which are singletons, and approximately 0.78% rests with the top ten. On cycle 4 day 1 and cycle 7 day 1, as well as at baseline, blood was sampled. The source of this sequence is an adult with an advanced solid tumor such as melanoma, head and neck, liver or kidney cancer. Sequenced here: CD4+ or CD8+ T cells sorted from blood, sampled in a trial of the OX40 agonist ivuxolimab.

The CDR3 reads CASSKGLAADTGELFF. DNA for the CDR3: TGTGCCAGTAGTAAGGGACTAGCGGCGGACACCGGGGAGCTGTTTTTT. The V and J genes are TRBV19 and TRBJ2-2; 11 bases line up with TRBD2. Losses at the gene ends were 4 bases for V and 3 bases for J; bases not matched to a gene: 4. The length of the CDR3 is 16 residues. Germline V CDR1 and CDR2: LNHDA, SQIVND (reference sequence).